This TCR beta chain was identified during a study of early T cells in non-severe SARS-CoV-2 infection. Study summary: Chains were unpaired, as sequencing was done on bulk RNA from unsorted whole blood.

The germline CDR1 and CDR2 sequences are DFQATT and SNEGSKA (reference sequence). This CDR3 spans 12 amino acids. The V end lost 4 bases, the J end lost 5 bases, and 12 bases lay between the germline ends. Only a few counts were recorded for this clonotype. Unique molecular identifier tags were affixed to discrete cDNA molecules. In TCRdb, the 5' RACE reads were re-called with MiXCR into one record per CDR3 protein. The profile shows around 99,000 distinct CDR3 sequences, 8.5% to 14% of them singletons. The TCR sequence derives from an adult who was a healthcare worker with PCR-confirmed SARS-CoV-2 infection or an uninfected control (not recorded which). Sequenced sample: whole blood. The chain couples TRBV20-1 to TRBJ2-7; no clear D gene. The CDR3, as DNA: TGCAGTGCTAATCCCCTGCGACACGAGCAGTACTTC. Amino acids: CSANPLRHEQYF.